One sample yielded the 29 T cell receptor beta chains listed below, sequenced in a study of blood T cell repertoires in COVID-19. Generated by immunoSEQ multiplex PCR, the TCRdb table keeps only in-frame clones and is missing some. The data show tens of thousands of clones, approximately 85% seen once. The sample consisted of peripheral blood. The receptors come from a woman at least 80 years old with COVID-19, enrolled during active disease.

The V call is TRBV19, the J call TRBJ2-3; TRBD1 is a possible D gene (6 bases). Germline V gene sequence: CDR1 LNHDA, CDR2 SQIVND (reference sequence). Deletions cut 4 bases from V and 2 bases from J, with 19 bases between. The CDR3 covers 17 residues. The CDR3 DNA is TGTGCCAGTAGTACGCGAGGACAGAGAAGTTACACAGATACGCAGTATTTT. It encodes CASSTRGQRSYTDTQYF.

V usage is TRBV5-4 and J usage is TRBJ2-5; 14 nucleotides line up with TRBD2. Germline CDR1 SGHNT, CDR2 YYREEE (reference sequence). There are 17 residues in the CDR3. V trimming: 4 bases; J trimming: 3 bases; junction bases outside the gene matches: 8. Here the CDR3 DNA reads TGTGCCAGCAGCCCGCCGGGACTAGCGGGGGCGAAAGAGACCCAGTACTTC. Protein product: CASSPPGLAGAKETQYF.

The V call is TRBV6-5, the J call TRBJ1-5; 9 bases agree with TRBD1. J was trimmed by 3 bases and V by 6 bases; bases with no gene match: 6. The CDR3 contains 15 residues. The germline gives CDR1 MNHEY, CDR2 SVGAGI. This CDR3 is CASRSTGGNNQPQHF. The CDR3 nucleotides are TGTGCCAGCAGATCGACAGGGGGGAACAATCAGCCCCAGCATTTT.

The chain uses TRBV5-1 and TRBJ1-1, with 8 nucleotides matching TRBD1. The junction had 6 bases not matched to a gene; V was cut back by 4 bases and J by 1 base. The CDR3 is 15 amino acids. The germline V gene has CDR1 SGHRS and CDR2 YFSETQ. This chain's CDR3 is CASSLDRAANTEAFF. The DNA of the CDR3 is TGCGCCAGCAGCCTGGACAGGGCGGCGAACACTGAAGCTTTCTTT.

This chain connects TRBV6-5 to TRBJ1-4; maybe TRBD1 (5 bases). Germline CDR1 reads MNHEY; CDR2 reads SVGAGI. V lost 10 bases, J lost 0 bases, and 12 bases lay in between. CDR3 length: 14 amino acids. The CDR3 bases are TGTGCCATCCGGGGGGATTCAACTAATGAAAAACTGTTTTTT. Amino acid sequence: CAIRGDSTNEKLFF.

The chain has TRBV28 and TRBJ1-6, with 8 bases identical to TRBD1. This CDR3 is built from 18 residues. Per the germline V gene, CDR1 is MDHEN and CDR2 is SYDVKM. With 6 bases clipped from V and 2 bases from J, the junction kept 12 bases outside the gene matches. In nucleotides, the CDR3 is TGTGCCAGCAGCTCATATTTCAGGGGGCGGCCCTATAATTCACCCCTCCACTTT. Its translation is CASSSYFRGRPYNSPLHF.

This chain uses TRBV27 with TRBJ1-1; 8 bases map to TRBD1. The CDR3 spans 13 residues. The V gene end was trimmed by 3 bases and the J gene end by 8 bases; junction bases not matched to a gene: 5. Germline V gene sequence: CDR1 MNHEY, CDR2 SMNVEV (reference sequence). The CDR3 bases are TGTGCCAGCAGTTTCAGGGGGCGGATGGAAGCTTTCTTT. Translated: CASSFRGRMEAFF.

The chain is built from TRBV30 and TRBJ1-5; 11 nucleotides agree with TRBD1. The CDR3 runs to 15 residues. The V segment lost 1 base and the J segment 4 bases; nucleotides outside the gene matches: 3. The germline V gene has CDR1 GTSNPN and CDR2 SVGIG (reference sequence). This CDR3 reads CAWSAGTGGNQPQHF. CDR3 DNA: TGTGCCTGGAGTGCTGGGACAGGGGGGAATCAGCCCCAGCATTTT.

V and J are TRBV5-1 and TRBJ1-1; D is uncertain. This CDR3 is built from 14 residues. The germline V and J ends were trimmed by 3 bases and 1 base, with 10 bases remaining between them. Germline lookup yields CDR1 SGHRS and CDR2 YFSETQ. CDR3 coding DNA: TGCGCCAGCAGCTCCCACCGGGGGAACACTGAAGCTTTCTTT. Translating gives CASSSHRGNTEAFF.

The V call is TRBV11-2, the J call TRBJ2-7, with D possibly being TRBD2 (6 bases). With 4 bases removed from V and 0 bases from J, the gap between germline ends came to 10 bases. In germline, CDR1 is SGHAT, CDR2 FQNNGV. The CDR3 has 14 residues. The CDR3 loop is CASSSLRGSYEQYF. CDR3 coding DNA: TGTGCCAGCAGCTCCCTGCGGGGCTCCTACGAGCAGTACTTC.

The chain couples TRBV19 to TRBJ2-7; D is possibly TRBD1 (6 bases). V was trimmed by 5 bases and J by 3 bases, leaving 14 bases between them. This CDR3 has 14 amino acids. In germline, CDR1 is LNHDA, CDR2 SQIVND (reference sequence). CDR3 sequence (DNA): TGTGCCAGTAGTCCCCAGGGGTTCCTCTACGAGCAGTACTTC. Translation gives CASSPQGFLYEQYF.

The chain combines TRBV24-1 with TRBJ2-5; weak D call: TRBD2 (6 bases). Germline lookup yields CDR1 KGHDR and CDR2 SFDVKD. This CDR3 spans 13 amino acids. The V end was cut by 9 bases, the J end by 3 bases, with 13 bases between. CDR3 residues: CATSTGEKETQYF. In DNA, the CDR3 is TGTGCCACCTCTACGGGGGAGAAAGAGACCCAGTACTTC.

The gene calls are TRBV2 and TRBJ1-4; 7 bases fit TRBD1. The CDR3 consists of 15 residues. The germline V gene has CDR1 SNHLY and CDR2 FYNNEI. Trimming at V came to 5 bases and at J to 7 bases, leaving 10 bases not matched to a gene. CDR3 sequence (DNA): TGTGCCAGCAGTAATCAGGGGGGAGGAGGTGAAAAACTGTTTTTT. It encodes CASSNQGGGGEKLFF.

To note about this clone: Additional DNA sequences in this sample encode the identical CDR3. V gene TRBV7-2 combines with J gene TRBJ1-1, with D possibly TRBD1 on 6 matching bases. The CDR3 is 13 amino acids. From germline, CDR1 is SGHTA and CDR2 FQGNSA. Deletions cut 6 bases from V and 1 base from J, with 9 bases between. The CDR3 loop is CASSLDRNTEAFF. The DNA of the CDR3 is TGTGCCAGCAGTCTGGACAGGAACACTGAAGCTTTCTTT.

CDR3 in amino acids: CASSQDFAEGGRVTGYTF. The CDR3 DNA follows: TGCGCCAGCAGCCAAGATTTCGCGGAGGGGGGGCGAGTGACTGGCTACACCTTC. This chain uses TRBV4-1 with TRBJ1-2, with D possibly TRBD1 on 6 matching bases. The germline V gene encodes CDR1 MGHRA and CDR2 YSYEKL. The CDR3 has 18 amino acids. The V end was cut by 0 bases, the J end by 7 bases, with 24 bases between.

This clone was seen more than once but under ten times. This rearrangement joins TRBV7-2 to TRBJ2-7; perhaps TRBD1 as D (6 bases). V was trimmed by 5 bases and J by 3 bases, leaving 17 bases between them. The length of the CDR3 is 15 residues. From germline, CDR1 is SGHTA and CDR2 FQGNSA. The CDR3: CASSTTGGHHYEQYF. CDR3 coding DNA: TGTGCCAGCAGCACGACAGGCGGACATCACTACGAGCAGTACTTC.

This CDR3 reads CASRGSTSNTEAFF. In nucleotides, the CDR3 is TGCGCCAGCAGGGGGAGCACATCGAACACTGAAGCTTTCTTT. This chain uses TRBV5-1 with TRBJ1-1; D gene ambiguous. Germline V CDR1 and CDR2: SGHRS, YFSETQ. V was shortened by 5 bases and J by 1 base, with 12 bases between the two germline ends. CDR3 length equals 14 residues.

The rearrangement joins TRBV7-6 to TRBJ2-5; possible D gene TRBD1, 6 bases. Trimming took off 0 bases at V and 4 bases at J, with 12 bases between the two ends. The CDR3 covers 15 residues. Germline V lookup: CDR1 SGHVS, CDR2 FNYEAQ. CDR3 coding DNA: TGTGCCAGCAGCTTAGCGCCAACAGGGACAGAGACCCAGTACTTC. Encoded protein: CASSLAPTGTETQYF.

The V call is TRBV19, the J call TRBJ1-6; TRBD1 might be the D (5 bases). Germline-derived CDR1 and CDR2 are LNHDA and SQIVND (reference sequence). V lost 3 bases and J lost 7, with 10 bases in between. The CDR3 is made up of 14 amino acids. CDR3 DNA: TGTGCCAGTAGTATTTCGGGGGGAAATTCACCCCTCCACTTT. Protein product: CASSISGGNSPLHF.

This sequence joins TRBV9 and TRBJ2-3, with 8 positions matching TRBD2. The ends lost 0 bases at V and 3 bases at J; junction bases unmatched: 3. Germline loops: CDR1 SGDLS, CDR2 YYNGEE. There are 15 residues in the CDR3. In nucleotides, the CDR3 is TGTGCCAGCAGCGTAGGATCGGGGGGGACAGATACGCAGTATTTT. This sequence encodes CASSVGSGGTDTQYF.

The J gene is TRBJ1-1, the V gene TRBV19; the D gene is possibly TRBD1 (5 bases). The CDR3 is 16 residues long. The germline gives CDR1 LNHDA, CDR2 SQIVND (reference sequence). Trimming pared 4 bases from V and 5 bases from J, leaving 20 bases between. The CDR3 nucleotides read TGTGCCAGTAGTACGCATTTGGGGACGGGGGGGACTGAAGCTTTCTTT. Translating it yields CASSTHLGTGGTEAFF.

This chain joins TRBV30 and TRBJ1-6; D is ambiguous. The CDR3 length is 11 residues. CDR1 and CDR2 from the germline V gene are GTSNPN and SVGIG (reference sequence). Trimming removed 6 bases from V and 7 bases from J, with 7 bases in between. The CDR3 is CACRENSPLHF. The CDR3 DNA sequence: TGTGCCTGCCGAGAGAATTCACCCCTCCACTTT.

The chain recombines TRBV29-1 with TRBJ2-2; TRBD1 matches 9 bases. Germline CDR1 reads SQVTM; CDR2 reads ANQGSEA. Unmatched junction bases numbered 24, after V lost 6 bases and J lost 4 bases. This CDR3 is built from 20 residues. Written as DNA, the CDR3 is TGCAGCGTGACCCCGGGACAGGGTAGTATGGGACTTTGGGGCACCGGGGAGCTGTTTTTT. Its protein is CSVTPGQGSMGLWGTGELFF.

CDR3 residues: CASRNGNTEAFF. CDR3 nucleotide sequence: TGTGCCAGCAGGAACGGGAACACTGAAGCTTTCTTT. This chain uses TRBV5-5 with TRBJ1-1; D not resolved. Germline CDR1 SGHKS, CDR2 YYEKEE (reference sequence). With 5 bases removed from V and 1 base from J, the gap between germline ends came to 6 bases. The CDR3 covers 12 residues.

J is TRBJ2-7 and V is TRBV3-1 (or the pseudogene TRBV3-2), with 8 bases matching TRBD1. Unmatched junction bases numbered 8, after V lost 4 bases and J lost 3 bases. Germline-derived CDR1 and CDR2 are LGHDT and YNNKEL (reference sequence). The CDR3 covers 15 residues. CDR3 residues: CASSPGQVLYYEQYF. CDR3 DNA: TGTGCCAGCAGCCCGGGACAGGTCTTATACTACGAGCAGTACTTC.

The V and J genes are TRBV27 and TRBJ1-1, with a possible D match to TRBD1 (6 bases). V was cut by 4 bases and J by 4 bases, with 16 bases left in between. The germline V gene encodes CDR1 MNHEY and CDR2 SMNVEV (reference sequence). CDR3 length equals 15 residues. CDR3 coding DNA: TGTGCCAGCAGTTGGGGGGGCTTGACTGCCACTGAAGCTTTCTTT. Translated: CASSWGGLTATEAFF.

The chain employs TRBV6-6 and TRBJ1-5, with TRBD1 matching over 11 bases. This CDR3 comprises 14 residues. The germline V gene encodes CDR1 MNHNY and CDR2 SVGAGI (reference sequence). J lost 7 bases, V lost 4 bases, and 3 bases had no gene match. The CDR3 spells CASSWTGGGQPQHF. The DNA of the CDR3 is TGTGCCAGCAGTTGGACAGGGGGCGGACAGCCCCAGCATTTT.

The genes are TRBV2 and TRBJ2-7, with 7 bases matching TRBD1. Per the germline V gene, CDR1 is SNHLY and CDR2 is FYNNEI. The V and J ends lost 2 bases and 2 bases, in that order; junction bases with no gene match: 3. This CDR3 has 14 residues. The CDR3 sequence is CASSETTGAYEQYF. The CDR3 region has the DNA TGTGCCAGCAGTGAAACCACAGGGGCCTACGAGCAGTACTTC.

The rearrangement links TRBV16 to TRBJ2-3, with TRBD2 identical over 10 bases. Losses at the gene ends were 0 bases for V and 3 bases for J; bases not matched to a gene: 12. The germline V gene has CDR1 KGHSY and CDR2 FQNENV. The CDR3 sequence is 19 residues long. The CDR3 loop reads CASSQSKRGGPGRTDTQYF. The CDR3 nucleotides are TGTGCCAGCAGCCAATCAAAGCGGGGGGGCCCCGGGAGAACAGATACGCAGTATTTT. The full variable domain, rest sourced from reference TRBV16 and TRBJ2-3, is GEEVAQTPKHLVRGEGQKAKLYCAPIKGHSYVFWYQQVLKNEFKFLISFQNENVFDETGMPKERFSAKCLPNSPCSLEIQATKLEDSAVYFCASSQSKRGGPGRTDTQYFGPGTRLTVL.